The rows below give T cell receptor beta chains drawn from one sample of a study of blood T cell repertoires in COVID-19. Profiling relied on immunoSEQ multiplex PCR, and the TCRdb table lists in-frame clones only, not all of them. The sample lists 250,000 or so clones, almost 85% occurring once. Sequencing was performed on peripheral blood. The source of these receptors is a man in his fifties or sixties with acute or convalescent COVID-19. Both conserved end residues are part of each CDR3. The D gene is left open where the match is weak. Rows give clone size only sometimes, using once, few, many, or a class for an expanded clone.

TRBD2,TRBV11-1,few,TRBJ2-1,CASSLEREGREQFF,TGTGCCAGCAGCTTAGAGCGGGAGGGCCGCGAGCAGTTCTTC
TRBD1,TRBV19,.,TRBJ2-5,CASSIGGTGGMETQYF,TGTGCCAGTAGTATAGGAGGGACAGGGGGTATGGAGACCCAGTACTTC
.,TRBV28,.,TRBJ1-5,CATWKRGSNQPQHF,TGTGCCACCTGGAAGAGGGGGAGCAATCAGCCCCAGCATTTT
.,TRBV27,.,TRBJ1-1,CASSLSSMIQGAFF,TGTGCCAGCAGCCTCTCGAGTATGATTCAGGGGGCTTTCTTT
.,TRBV19,.,TRBJ2-6,CASNDLFSGANVLTF,TGTGCCAGTAACGACTTGTTCTCTGGGGCCAACGTCCTGACTTTC
.,TRBV3-1/TRBV3-2,.,TRBJ2-2,CASSPWGVTGELFF,TGTGCCAGCAGCCCGTGGGGGGTAACCGGGGAGCTGTTTTTT
TRBD1,TRBV27,.,TRBJ2-7,CASSLQDRTYEQYF,TGTGCCAGCAGTTTACAGGACAGGACCTACGAGCAGTACTTC
TRBD2,TRBV9,.,TRBJ2-7,CASSVAGTSGVYEQYF,TGTGCCAGCAGCGTAGCTGGGACTAGCGGGGTCTACGAGCAGTACTTC
TRBD1,TRBV28,.,TRBJ2-2,CASSHYRVPGQGRTGELFF,TGTGCCAGCAGCCATTACAGGGTCCCGGGACAGGGTCGCACCGGGGAGCTGTTTTTT
TRBD1,TRBV7-9,.,TRBJ1-2,CASSFEGAFNYGYTF,TGTGCCAGCAGCTTTGAGGGGGCTTTTAACTATGGCTACACCTTC
TRBD1,TRBV30,once,TRBJ2-2,CAWSVKGAGGSGELFF,TGTGCCTGGAGTGTAAAAGGGGCAGGGGGCTCCGGGGAGCTGTTTTTT
.,TRBV9,.,TRBJ2-1,CASSSRTGRAYNEQFF,TGTGCCAGCAGCTCCAGGACAGGGAGGGCATACAATGAGCAGTTCTTC
.,TRBV7-2,few,TRBJ1-2,CASSPQGTYGYTF,TGTGCCAGCAGCCCGCAGGGGACCTATGGCTACACCTTC
TRBD1,TRBV18,.,TRBJ1-2,CASSPPGQNYGYTF,TGTGCCAGCTCACCACCGGGACAGAACTATGGCTACACCTTC
.,TRBV28,.,TRBJ1-3,CASSLLVSAGNTIYF,TGTGCCAGCAGTTTATTGGTCAGTGCTGGAAACACCATATATTTT
.,TRBV30,.,TRBJ1-1,CAWSLKLVNYHTMRNTRGTEAFF,TGTGCCTGGAGTTTGAAGTTGGTCAACTACCACACAATGAGAAACACCCGAGGCACTGAAGCTTTCTTT
.,TRBV18,.,TRBJ2-7,CASSLQGGESEQYF,TGTGCCAGCTCACTCCAGGGAGGTGAGTCCGAGCAGTACTTC
TRBD2,TRBV10-3,.,TRBJ2-1,CAISAGTTSNEQFF,TGTGCCATCAGTGCCGGGACTACTTCCAATGAGCAGTTCTTC